This T cell receptor (beta chain) was retrieved from a study of shared clonotypes between healthy human individuals. As for the study in general: For every donor, three CD4 naive, three CD4 memory, two CD8 naive and one CD8 memory plates were used. Study-wide findings and caveats: Clonotypes shared by all four sorted-subset donors had higher generation probabilities than non-shared clonotypes. It was only blood that was sampled, and tissue repertoires likely differ.

In regard to this clone: Its specificity is not known.

What CD8 memory combined were CD45RO+ cells and CCR7-negative CD45RA+ TemRA cells. Clones were read by immunoSEQ multiplex PCR, and TCRdb kept only the in-frame ones, dropping some. Of fewer than 850,000 clones in the sample, less than 95% are singletons; the top ten hold approximately 35%. Input material: memory CD8+ T cells from PBMCs. Described subset: CD45RO+ cells pooled with CCR7-negative TemRA cells. This sequence was found in a man younger than 35 in good health. Some clones in this sample may be carry-over from other donors' samples.

In nucleotides, the CDR3 is TGTGCCAGCGCAGCCAACCCGCACGAAAAACTGTTTTTT. It translates to CASAANPHEKLFF. This chain uses TRBV5-6 with TRBJ1-4; D unresolved. CDR1 and CDR2 (germline): SGHDT, YYEEEE. This CDR3 comprises 13 residues. The ends were cut back, 7 bases at V and 8 bases at J, with 15 bases in the middle.